This T cell receptor (beta chain) emerged from a study of beta chain features in type 1 diabetes. Study-level points and caveats: Lower insertion and higher deletion counts appeared at VDJ junctions in type 1 diabetes patients. Short templates might get an advantage during PCR, and this would be equal in patients and controls.

CD45RO/CCR7/CD25/CD127/CD95/CD27 sorting isolated CD4+ naive, central memory, regulatory and stem cell-like memory cells. Sorted populations all had greater than 95% purity. This CDR3 is built from 13 residues. In germline, CDR1 is SGHKS, CDR2 YYEKEE (reference sequence). V dropped 2 bases and J dropped 3 bases, with 8 bases sitting between them. Regarding this clone: What it recognizes is unknown.

cDNA synthesis used the whole RNA isolate, giving expressed TCRB sequences. Sequenced by immunoSEQ multiplex PCR; TCRdb stores in-frame clones only, minus some. The sample has 150,000 to 200,000 clones, 7.5% to 10% seen once; the top ten hold around 2.5%. The sequenced sample consisted of central memory CD4+ T cells from blood. This chain joins TRBV5-5 and TRBJ2-5; no reliable D call. The TCR was taken from a woman aged 18 to 35 in good health. This CDR3 reads CASSLSQEETQYF. CDR3 DNA sequence: TGTGCCAGCAGCTTAAGCCAAGAAGAGACCCAGTACTTC.